The rows below give T cell receptor beta chains drawn from one sample of a study of blood T cell repertoires in COVID-19. Sequencing used immunoSEQ multiplex PCR; TCRdb keeps in-frame clones, though not all of them. This table has around 180,000 clones, 74% appearing once. Sequencing was performed on peripheral blood. All receptors derive from an elderly woman with acute or convalescent COVID-19. CDR3s include the opening cysteine and the closing phenylalanine or tryptophan. The order of the fields is J gene, D gene, V gene, clone size, CDR3 protein, CDR3 DNA. A D gene is named only where the DNA matches it firmly. Only part of the rows carry a size: once, few, many, or a class if the clone is expanded.

J gene: TRBJ2-5
D gene: -
V gene: TRBV29-1
clone size: few
CDR3 protein: CSVEGLDGTQYF
CDR3 DNA: TGCAGCGTTGAAGGGCTAGATGGGACCCAGTACTTC

J gene: TRBJ1-6
D gene: -
V gene: TRBV5-4
clone size: -
CDR3 protein: CASSLRGGAGNSPLHF
CDR3 DNA: TGTGCCAGCAGCTTGCGGGGAGGGGCTGGTAATTCACCCCTCCACTTT

J gene: TRBJ2-2
D gene: TRBD2
V gene: TRBV7-9
clone size: few
CDR3 protein: CASSPTRGDTGELFF
CDR3 DNA: TGTGCCAGCAGCCCAACGCGGGGGGACACCGGGGAGCTGTTTTTT

J gene: TRBJ2-7
D gene: TRBD2
V gene: TRBV6-5
clone size: -
CDR3 protein: CASRREGYEQYF
CDR3 DNA: TGTGCCAGCAGGAGGGAGGGGTACGAGCAGTACTTC

J gene: TRBJ1-1
D gene: -
V gene: TRBV19
clone size: few
CDR3 protein: CASSIGLRAGLDTEAFF
CDR3 DNA: TGTGCCAGTAGTATAGGACTTAGGGCAGGACTGGACACTGAAGCTTTCTTT

J gene: TRBJ2-1
D gene: -
V gene: TRBV19
clone size: once
CDR3 protein: CASSRSPGVGAPNEQFF
CDR3 DNA: TGTGCCAGTAGCCGCTCGCCCGGGGTGGGCGCGCCCAATGAGCAGTTCTTC

J gene: TRBJ2-5
D gene: -
V gene: TRBV5-6
clone size: -
CDR3 protein: CASSLRVTVGETQYF
CDR3 DNA: TGTGCCAGCAGCTTACGGGTGACGGTTGGGGAGACCCAGTACTTC

J gene: TRBJ1-5
D gene: TRBD1
V gene: TRBV28
clone size: few
CDR3 protein: CASSGDRGEAGFSYQPQHF
CDR3 DNA: TGTGCCAGCAGTGGGGACAGGGGGGAGGCGGGGTTTAGCTATCAGCCCCAGCATTTT

J gene: TRBJ2-3
D gene: TRBD2
V gene: TRBV24-1
clone size: -
CDR3 protein: CATSDSQLAGGPHTQYF
CDR3 DNA: TGTGCCACCAGTGATTCCCAACTAGCGGGAGGCCCCCATACGCAGTATTTT

J gene: TRBJ1-5
D gene: -
V gene: TRBV6-5
clone size: few
CDR3 protein: CASSNQGNQPQHF
CDR3 DNA: TGTGCCAGCAGTAACCAGGGCAATCAGCCCCAGCATTTT

J gene: TRBJ2-2
D gene: TRBD1
V gene: TRBV27
clone size: -
CDR3 protein: CASRQGTANTGELFF
CDR3 DNA: TGTGCCAGCAGGCAAGGGACAGCGAACACCGGGGAGCTGTTTTTT

J gene: TRBJ2-6
D gene: TRBD1
V gene: TRBV29-1
clone size: -
CDR3 protein: CSVAGWGTGTAGANVLTF
CDR3 DNA: TGCAGCGTAGCAGGTTGGGGGACAGGGACAGCTGGGGCCAACGTCCTGACTTTC

J gene: TRBJ2-2
D gene: TRBD2
V gene: TRBV5-1
clone size: once
CDR3 protein: CASRPGLAELRSTGELFF
CDR3 DNA: TGCGCCAGCAGACCGGGACTAGCGGAGCTGCGAAGCACCGGGGAGCTGTTTTTT

J gene: TRBJ2-1
D gene: TRBD2
V gene: TRBV9
clone size: once
CDR3 protein: CASSASSGSRDEQFF
CDR3 DNA: TGTGCCAGCAGCGCCTCTAGCGGGAGTAGGGATGAGCAGTTCTTC

J gene: TRBJ2-5
D gene: TRBD2
V gene: TRBV7-3
clone size: -
CDR3 protein: CASSSTPTSVQETQYF
CDR3 DNA: TGTGCCAGCAGCTCTACCCCTACTAGCGTCCAAGAGACCCAGTACTTC

J gene: TRBJ1-1
D gene: TRBD1
V gene: TRBV27
clone size: -
CDR3 protein: CASSPWDRVTEAFF
CDR3 DNA: TGTGCCAGCAGTCCATGGGACAGGGTCACTGAAGCTTTCTTT

J gene: TRBJ2-2
D gene: TRBD2
V gene: TRBV7-8
clone size: few
CDR3 protein: CASSLYAGTSITGELFF
CDR3 DNA: TGTGCCAGCAGCCTGTATGCCGGGACTAGTATCACCGGGGAGCTGTTTTTT

J gene: TRBJ2-7
D gene: TRBD1
V gene: TRBV4-3
clone size: -
CDR3 protein: CASSRWGQSPYEQYF
CDR3 DNA: TGCGCCAGCAGCCGCTGGGGACAGTCCCCCTACGAGCAGTACTTC

J gene: TRBJ1-1
D gene: TRBD1
V gene: TRBV6-5
clone size: -
CDR3 protein: CASNDRDEAFF
CDR3 DNA: TGTGCCAGCAACGACAGGGATGAAGCTTTCTTT

J gene: TRBJ2-7
D gene: -
V gene: TRBV6-5
clone size: few
CDR3 protein: CASKNARIYYEQYF
CDR3 DNA: TGTGCCAGCAAAAACGCCAGGATCTACTACGAGCAGTACTTC

J gene: TRBJ2-7
D gene: -
V gene: TRBV28
clone size: -
CDR3 protein: CASSFGSSYEQYF
CDR3 DNA: TGTGCCAGCAGTTTTGGGAGCTCCTACGAGCAGTACTTC

J gene: TRBJ1-5
D gene: -
V gene: TRBV28
clone size: -
CDR3 protein: CASSSTQGIWDQPQHF
CDR3 DNA: TGTGCCAGCAGTTCTACCCAGGGGATATGGGATCAGCCCCAGCATTTT

J gene: TRBJ2-7
D gene: -
V gene: TRBV18
clone size: -
CDR3 protein: CASSPGLDYEQYF
CDR3 DNA: TGTGCCAGCTCACCTGGGCTTGACTACGAGCAGTACTTC

J gene: TRBJ2-1
D gene: TRBD2
V gene: TRBV7-8
clone size: -
CDR3 protein: CASSVKREVYEQFF
CDR3 DNA: TGTGCCAGCAGCGTGAAGCGGGAGGTCTATGAGCAGTTCTTC

J gene: TRBJ1-2
D gene: -
V gene: TRBV30
clone size: -
CDR3 protein: CAWTSYGYTF
CDR3 DNA: TGTGCCTGGACATCCTATGGCTACACCTTC

J gene: TRBJ2-1
D gene: TRBD2
V gene: TRBV15
clone size: -
CDR3 protein: CATSRGGLAIGTEQFF
CDR3 DNA: TGTGCCACCAGCAGAGGGGGACTAGCTATAGGGACTGAGCAGTTCTTC

J gene: TRBJ2-1
D gene: TRBD1
V gene: TRBV19
clone size: -
CDR3 protein: CASSILDRAYNEQFF
CDR3 DNA: TGTGCCAGTAGTATTCTCGACAGGGCCTACAATGAGCAGTTCTTC

J gene: TRBJ2-3
D gene: TRBD1
V gene: TRBV5-4
clone size: -
CDR3 protein: CASSLWDRDPDTQYF
CDR3 DNA: TGTGCCAGCAGCCTGTGGGACAGGGACCCAGATACGCAGTATTTT

J gene: TRBJ2-1
D gene: -
V gene: TRBV16
clone size: -
CDR3 protein: CASSQSAPRSYNEQFF
CDR3 DNA: TGTGCCAGCAGCCAATCAGCACCCCGCTCCTACAATGAGCAGTTCTTC

J gene: TRBJ2-3
D gene: TRBD2
V gene: TRBV24-1
clone size: -
CDR3 protein: CATSVNSGSGTDTQYF
CDR3 DNA: TGTGCCACCAGTGTCAATAGCGGGAGTGGCACAGATACGCAGTATTTT

J gene: TRBJ1-1
D gene: TRBD1
V gene: TRBV5-1
clone size: -
CDR3 protein: CASSPDRQGAEAFF
CDR3 DNA: TGCGCCAGCAGCCCTGACAGACAGGGGGCTGAAGCTTTCTTT

J gene: TRBJ1-5
D gene: TRBD1
V gene: TRBV24-1
clone size: few
CDR3 protein: CATSGGQINQPQHF
CDR3 DNA: TGTGCCACCAGTGGGGGACAGATCAATCAGCCCCAGCATTTT

J gene: TRBJ2-5
D gene: -
V gene: TRBV18
clone size: -
CDR3 protein: CASSPPAEGETQYF
CDR3 DNA: TGTGCCAGCTCACCACCGGCGGAGGGAGAGACCCAGTACTTC

J gene: TRBJ1-4
D gene: -
V gene: TRBV6-5
clone size: -
CDR3 protein: CASSFRIQGTNEKLFF
CDR3 DNA: TGTGCCAGCAGTTTCCGTATTCAGGGTACTAATGAAAAACTGTTTTTT

J gene: TRBJ1-3
D gene: TRBD1
V gene: TRBV30
clone size: -
CDR3 protein: CAWSQGTGGYNTIYF
CDR3 DNA: TGTGCCTGGAGTCAAGGGACAGGGGGTTACAACACCATATATTTT

J gene: TRBJ2-7
D gene: -
V gene: TRBV3-1/TRBV3-2
clone size: -
CDR3 protein: CASSQERWLREQYF
CDR3 DNA: TGTGCCAGCAGCCAAGAACGGTGGTTAAGAGAGCAGTACTTC

J gene: TRBJ1-1
D gene: -
V gene: TRBV7-9
clone size: few
CDR3 protein: CASERAGGTEAFF
CDR3 DNA: TGTGCCAGCGAGAGGGCCGGGGGCACTGAAGCTTTCTTT

J gene: TRBJ2-7
D gene: -
V gene: TRBV28
clone size: few
CDR3 protein: CASSRPDRPYEQYF
CDR3 DNA: TGTGCCAGCAGCCGACCGGACAGACCCTACGAGCAGTACTTC

J gene: TRBJ2-7
D gene: TRBD2
V gene: TRBV5-4
clone size: -
CDR3 protein: CASSLYGLAPTYEQYF
CDR3 DNA: TGTGCCAGCAGCTTGTACGGACTAGCGCCGACCTACGAGCAGTACTTC

J gene: TRBJ2-1
D gene: TRBD2
V gene: TRBV6-2/TRBV6-3
clone size: -
CDR3 protein: CASSKLAGSYNEQFF
CDR3 DNA: TGTGCCAGCAGTAAGCTAGCGGGATCCTACAATGAGCAGTTCTTC

J gene: TRBJ1-3
D gene: -
V gene: TRBV4-3
clone size: once
CDR3 protein: CASSQDRNTIYF
CDR3 DNA: TGCGCCAGCAGCCAAGACAGAAACACCATATATTTT